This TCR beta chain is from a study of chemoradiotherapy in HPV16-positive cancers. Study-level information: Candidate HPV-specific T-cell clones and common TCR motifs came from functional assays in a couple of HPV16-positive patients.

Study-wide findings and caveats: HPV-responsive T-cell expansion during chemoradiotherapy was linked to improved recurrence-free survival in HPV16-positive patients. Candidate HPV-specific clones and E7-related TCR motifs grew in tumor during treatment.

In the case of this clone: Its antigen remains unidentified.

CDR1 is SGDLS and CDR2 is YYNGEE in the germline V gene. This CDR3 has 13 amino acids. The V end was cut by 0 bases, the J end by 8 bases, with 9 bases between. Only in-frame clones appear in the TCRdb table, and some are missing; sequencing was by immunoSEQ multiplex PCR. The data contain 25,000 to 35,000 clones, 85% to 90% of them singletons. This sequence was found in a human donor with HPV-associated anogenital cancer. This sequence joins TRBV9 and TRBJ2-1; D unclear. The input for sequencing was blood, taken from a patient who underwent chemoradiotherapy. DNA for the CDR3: TGTGCCAGCAGCGTAGATGGTAGTCATGAGCAGTTCTTC. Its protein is CASSVDGSHEQFF.